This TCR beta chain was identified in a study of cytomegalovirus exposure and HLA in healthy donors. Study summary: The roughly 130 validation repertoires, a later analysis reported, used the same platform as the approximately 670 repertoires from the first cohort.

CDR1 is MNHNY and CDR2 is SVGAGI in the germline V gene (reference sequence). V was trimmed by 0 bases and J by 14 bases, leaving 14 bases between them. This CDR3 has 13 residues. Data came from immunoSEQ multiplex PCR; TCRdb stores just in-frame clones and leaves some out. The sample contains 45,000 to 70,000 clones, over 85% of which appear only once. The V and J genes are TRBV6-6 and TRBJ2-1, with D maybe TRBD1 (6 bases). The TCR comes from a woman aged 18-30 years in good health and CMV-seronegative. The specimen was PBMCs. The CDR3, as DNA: TGTGCCAGCAGTTACTCGAAAGGGGGTTTGGAGTTCTTC. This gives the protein CASSYSKGGLEFF.